This T cell receptor beta chain was documented in a study of cytomegalovirus exposure and HLA in healthy donors. Study-level background: HLA-typed donors were the source of approximately 88 million unique TCRs, which an early data release held. Whole-study results and caveats: Roughly 170 TCR beta chains were listed as cytomegalovirus-associated. Donors belonging to an Asian-associated ancestry cluster reportedly showed fewer N-insertions in productive TCRs than the approximately 680-donor mean, according to what a later analysis found.

With 3 bases removed from V and 5 bases from J, the gap between germline ends came to 12 bases. The germline CDR1 and CDR2 sequences are SGHRS and YFSETQ. The CDR3 is 13 amino acids. It was with 60 Vbeta and 13 Jbeta primers that the PCR ran. The data were produced by immunoSEQ multiplex PCR, yet TCRdb's version contains in-frame clones alone and is incomplete. The sample includes over 100,000 clones, just under 80% of them seen just once. Notes on this clone: Its target is not known.

The chain carries TRBV5-1 and TRBJ2-7, with D perhaps matching TRBD1 (6 bases). This receptor was obtained from a man aged 25-45 years in good health and CMV-seronegative. The sequenced sample consisted of PBMCs. The CDR3 nucleotides are TGCGCCAGCAGCTCACAGGGTGCCCACGAGCAGTACTTC. Protein: CASSSQGAHEQYF.